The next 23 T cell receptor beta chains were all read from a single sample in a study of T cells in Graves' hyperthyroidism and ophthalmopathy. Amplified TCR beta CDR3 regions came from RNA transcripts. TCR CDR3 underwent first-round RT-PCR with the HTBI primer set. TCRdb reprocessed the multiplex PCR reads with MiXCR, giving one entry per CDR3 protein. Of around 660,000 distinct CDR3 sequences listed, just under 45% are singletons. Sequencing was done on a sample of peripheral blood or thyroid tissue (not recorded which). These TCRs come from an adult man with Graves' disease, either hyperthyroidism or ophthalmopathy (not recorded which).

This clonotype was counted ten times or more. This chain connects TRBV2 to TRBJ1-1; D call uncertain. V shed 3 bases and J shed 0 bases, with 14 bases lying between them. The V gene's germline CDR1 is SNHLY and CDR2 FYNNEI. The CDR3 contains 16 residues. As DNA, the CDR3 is TGTGCCAGCAGTGAGTGGAGACTATCCATGAACACTGAAGCTTTCTTT. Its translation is CASSEWRLSMNTEAFF. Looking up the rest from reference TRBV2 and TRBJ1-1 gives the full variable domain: EPEVTQTPSHQVTQMGQEVILRCVPISNHLYFYWYRQILGQKVEFLVSFYNNEISEKSEIFDDQFSVERPDGSNFTLKIRSTKLEDSAMYFCASSEWRLSMNTEAFFGQGTRLTVV.

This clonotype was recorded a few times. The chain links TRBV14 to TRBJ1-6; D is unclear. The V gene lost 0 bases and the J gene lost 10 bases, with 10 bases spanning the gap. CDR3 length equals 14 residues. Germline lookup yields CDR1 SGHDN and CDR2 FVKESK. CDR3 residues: CASSQDFRKSPLHF. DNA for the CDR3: TGTGCCAGCAGCCAAGATTTTAGGAAATCACCCCTCCACTTT.

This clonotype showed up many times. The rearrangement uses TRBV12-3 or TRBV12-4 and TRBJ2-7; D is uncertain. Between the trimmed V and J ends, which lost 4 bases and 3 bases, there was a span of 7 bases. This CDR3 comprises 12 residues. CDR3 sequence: CASSSILYEQYF. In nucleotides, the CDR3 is TGTGCCAGCAGTTCCATCCTCTACGAGCAGTACTTC.

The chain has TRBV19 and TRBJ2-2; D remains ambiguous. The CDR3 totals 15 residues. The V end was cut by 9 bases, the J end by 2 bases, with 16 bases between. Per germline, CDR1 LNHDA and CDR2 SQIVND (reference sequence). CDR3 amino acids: CASGFKQTNTGELFF. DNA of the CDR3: TGTGCCAGCGGTTTCAAGCAAACTAACACCGGGGAGCTGTTTTTT. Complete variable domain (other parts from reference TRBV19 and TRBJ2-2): DGGITQSPKYLFRKEGQNVTLSCEQNLNHDAMYWYRQDPGQGLRLIYYSQIVNDFQKGDIAEGYSVSREKKESFPLTVTSAQKNPTAFYLCASGFKQTNTGELFFGEGSRLTVL.

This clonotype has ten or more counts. The CDR3 protein is CASSVGGVGDYGYTF. CDR3 sequence (DNA): TGTGCCAGCAGCGTAGGAGGCGTCGGAGACTATGGCTACACCTTC. The chain couples TRBV9 to TRBJ1-2; D uncertain. Trimming stripped 0 bases from V and 3 bases from J, with 12 bases between. The germline V gene has CDR1 SGDLS and CDR2 YYNGEE. This CDR3 spans 15 amino acids.

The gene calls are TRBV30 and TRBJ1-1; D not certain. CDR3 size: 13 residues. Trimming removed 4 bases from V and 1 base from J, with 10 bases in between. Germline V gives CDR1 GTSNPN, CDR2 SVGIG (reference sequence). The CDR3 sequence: CAWKSMRNTEAFF. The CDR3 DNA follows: TGTGCCTGGAAAAGCATGAGGAACACTGAAGCTTTCTTT.

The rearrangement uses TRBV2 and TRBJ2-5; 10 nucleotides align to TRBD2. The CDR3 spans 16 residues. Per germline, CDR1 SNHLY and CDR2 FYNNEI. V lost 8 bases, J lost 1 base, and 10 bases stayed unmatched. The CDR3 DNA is TGTGCCAGCCAGTTGGGAGCGGGAGGGCCCCAAGAGACCCAGTACTTC. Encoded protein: CASQLGAGGPQETQYF. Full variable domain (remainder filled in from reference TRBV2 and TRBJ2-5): EPEVTQTPSHQVTQMGQEVILRCVPISNHLYFYWYRQILGQKVEFLVSFYNNEISEKSEIFDDQFSVERPDGSNFTLKIRSTKLEDSAMYFCASQLGAGGPQETQYFGPGTRLLVL.

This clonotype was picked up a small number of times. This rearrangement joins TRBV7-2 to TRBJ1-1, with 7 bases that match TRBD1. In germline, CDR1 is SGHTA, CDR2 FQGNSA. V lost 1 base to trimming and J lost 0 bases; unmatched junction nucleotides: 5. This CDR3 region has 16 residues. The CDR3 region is CASSLGQGRLNTEAFF. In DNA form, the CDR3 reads TGTGCCAGCAGCTTAGGACAGGGACGATTGAACACTGAAGCTTTCTTT.

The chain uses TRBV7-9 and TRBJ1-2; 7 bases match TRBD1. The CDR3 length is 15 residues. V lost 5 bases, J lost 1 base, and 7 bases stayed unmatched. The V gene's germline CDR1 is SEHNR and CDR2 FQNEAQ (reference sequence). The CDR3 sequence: CASSPRDRHNYGYTF. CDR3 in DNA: TGTGCCAGCAGCCCACGGGACAGACATAACTATGGCTACACCTTC. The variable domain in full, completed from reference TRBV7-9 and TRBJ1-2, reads DTGVSQNPRHKITKRGQNVTFRCDPISEHNRLYWYRQTLGQGPEFLTYFQNEAQLEKSRLLSDRFSAERPKGSFSTLEIQRTEQGDSAMYLCASSPRDRHNYGYTFGSGTRLTVV.

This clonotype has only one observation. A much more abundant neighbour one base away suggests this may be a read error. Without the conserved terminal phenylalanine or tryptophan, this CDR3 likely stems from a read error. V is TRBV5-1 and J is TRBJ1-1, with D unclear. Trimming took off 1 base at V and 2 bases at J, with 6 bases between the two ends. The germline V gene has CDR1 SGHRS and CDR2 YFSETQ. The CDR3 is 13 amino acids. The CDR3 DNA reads TGCGCCAGCAGCTTGATGTCCAACACTGAAGCTTTCCTT. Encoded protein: CASSLMSNTEAFL.

CDR3 residues: CASSQGDPYEQYF. The CDR3 DNA sequence: TGCGCCAGCAGTCAAGGGGATCCCTACGAGCAGTACTTC. The rearrangement links TRBV10-2 to TRBJ2-7; a weak D match, TRBD1 (5 bases). Germline CDR1 and CDR2: WSHSY and SAAADI. This CDR3 has 13 residues. V lost 5 bases and J 2 bases, leaving 10 bases between the germline ends.

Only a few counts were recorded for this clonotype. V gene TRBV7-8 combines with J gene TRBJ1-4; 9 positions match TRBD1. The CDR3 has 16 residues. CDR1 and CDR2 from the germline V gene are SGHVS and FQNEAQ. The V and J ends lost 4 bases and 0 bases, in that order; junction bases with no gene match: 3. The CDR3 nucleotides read TGTGCCAGCAGCTCAAGACAGGGGGCAACTAATGAAAAACTGTTTTTT. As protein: CASSSRQGATNEKLFF.

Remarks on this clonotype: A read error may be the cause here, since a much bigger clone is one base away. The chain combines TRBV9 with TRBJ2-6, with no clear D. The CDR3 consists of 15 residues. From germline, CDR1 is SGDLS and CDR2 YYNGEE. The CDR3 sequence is CASGVWDTGANVLTF. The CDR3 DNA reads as TGTGCCAGCGGCGTATGGGATACCGGGGCCAACGTCCTGACTTTC. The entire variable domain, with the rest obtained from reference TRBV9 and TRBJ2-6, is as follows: DSGVTQTPKHLITATGQRVTLRCSPRSGDLSVYWYQQSLDQGLQFLIQYYNGEERAKGNILERFSAQQFPDLHSELNLSSLELGDSALYFCASGVWDTGANVLTFGAGSRLTVL.

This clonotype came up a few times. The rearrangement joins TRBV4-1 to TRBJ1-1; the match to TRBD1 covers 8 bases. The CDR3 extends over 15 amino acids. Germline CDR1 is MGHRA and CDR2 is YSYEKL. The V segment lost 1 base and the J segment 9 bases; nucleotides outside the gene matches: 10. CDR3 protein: CASSQVGGRGRKAFF. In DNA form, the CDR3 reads TGCGCCAGCAGCCAAGTAGGAGGCAGGGGGCGCAAAGCTTTCTTT.

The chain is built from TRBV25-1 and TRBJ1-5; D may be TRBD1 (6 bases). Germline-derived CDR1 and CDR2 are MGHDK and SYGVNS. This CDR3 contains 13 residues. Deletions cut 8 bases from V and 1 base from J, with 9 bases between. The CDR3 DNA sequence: TGTGCCAGCCTGGGACACAGCAATCAGCCCCAGCATTTT. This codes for CASLGHSNQPQHF.

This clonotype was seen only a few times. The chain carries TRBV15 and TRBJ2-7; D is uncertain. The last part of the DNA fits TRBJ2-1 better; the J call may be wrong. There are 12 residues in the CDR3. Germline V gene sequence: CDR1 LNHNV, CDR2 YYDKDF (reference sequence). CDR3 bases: TGTGCCACCAGCAGAGAGTGGAATGAGCAGTTCTTC. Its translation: CATSREWNEQFF.

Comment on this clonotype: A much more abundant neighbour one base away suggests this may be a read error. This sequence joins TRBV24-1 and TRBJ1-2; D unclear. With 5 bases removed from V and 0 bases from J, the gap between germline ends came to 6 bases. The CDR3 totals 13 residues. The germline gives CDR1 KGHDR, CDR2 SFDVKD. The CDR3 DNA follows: TGTGCCACCAGTGGACCGCCTAACTATGGCTACACCTTC. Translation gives CATSGPPNYGYTF.

The CDR3 DNA sequence: TGCAGCGTTGAAGTCTGGTCCGGGACAGGGAGACTGAACACTGAAGCTTTCTTT. Its protein is CSVEVWSGTGRLNTEAFF. This chain connects TRBV29-1 to TRBJ1-1, with TRBD1 identical over 9 bases. The V and J ends lost 1 base and 0 bases, in that order; junction bases with no gene match: 12. The CDR3 loop spans 18 amino acids. The germline CDR1 and CDR2 sequences are SQVTM and ANQGSEA. The variable domain in full, with the rest retrieved from reference TRBV29-1 and TRBJ1-1, is SAVISQKPSRDICQRGTSLTIQCQVDSQVTMMFWYRQQPGQSLTLIATANQGSEATYESGFVIDKFPISRPNLTFSTLTVSNMSPEDSSIYLCSVEVWSGTGRLNTEAFFGQGTRLTVV.

The CDR3 nucleotides are TGTGCCACCAGCAGAACTGCGGATGGCTACACCTTC. It encodes CATSRTADGYTF. This chain links TRBV15 with TRBJ1-2, with unresolved D. CDR3 size: 12 residues. V dropped 2 bases and J dropped 6 bases, with 7 bases sitting between them. Per germline, CDR1 LNHNV and CDR2 YYDKDF (reference sequence). Looking up the rest from reference TRBV15 and TRBJ1-2 gives the full variable domain: DAMVIQNPRYQVTQFGKPVTLSCSQTLNHNVMYWYQQKSSQAPKLLFHYYDKDFNNEADTPDNFQSRRPNTSFCFLDIRSPGLGDTAMYLCATSRTADGYTFGSGTRLTVV.

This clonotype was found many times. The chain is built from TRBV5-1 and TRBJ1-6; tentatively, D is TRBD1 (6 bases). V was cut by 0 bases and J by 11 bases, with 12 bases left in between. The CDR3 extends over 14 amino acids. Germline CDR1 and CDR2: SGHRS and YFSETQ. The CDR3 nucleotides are TGCGCCAGCAGCTTGGCACAGGGTTTGACACCCCTCCACTTT. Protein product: CASSLAQGLTPLHF. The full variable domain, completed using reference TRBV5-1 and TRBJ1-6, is KAGVTQTPRYLIKTRGQQVTLSCSPISGHRSVSWYQQTPGQGLQFLFEYFSETQRNKGNFPGRFSGRQFSNSRSEMNVSTLELGDSALYLCASSLAQGLTPLHFGNGTRLTVT.

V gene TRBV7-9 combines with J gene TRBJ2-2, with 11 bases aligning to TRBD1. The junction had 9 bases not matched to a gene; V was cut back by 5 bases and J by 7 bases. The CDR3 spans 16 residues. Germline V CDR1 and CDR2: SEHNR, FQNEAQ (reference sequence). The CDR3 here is CASSPGDRGNVGELFF. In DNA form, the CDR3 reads TGTGCCAGCAGCCCGGGGGACAGGGGGAATGTCGGGGAGCTGTTTTTT.

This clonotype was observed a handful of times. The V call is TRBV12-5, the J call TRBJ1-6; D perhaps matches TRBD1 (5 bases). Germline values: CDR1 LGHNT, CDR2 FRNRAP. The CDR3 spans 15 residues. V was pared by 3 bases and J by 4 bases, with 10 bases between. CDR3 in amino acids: CASGFGGGYNSPLHF. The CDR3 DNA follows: TGTGCTAGTGGTTTCGGGGGTGGTTATAATTCACCCCTCCACTTT.

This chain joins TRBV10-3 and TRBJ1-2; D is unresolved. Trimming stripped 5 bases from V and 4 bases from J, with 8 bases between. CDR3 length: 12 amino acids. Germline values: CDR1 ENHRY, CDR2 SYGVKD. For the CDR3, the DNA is TGTGCCATCAGTCCCGACCGCTATGGCTACACCTTC. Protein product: CAISPDRYGYTF.